The 31 T cell receptor beta chains listed next were all sequenced from one sample in a study of T cells in Graves' hyperthyroidism and ophthalmopathy. Researchers amplified the TCR beta CDR3 regions from RNA transcripts. Primed by the HTBI set, a first-round RT-PCR was run on the TCR CDR3. TCRdb called the multiplex PCR reads again in MiXCR, with one record for every CDR3 protein. In the table there are about half a million distinct CDR3 sequences, 20% of which are singletons. The sample comprised blood. The receptors originated from a man in his forties or fifties with Graves' ophthalmopathy.

This clonotype has a handful of counts. The chain links TRBV5-8 to TRBJ2-3, with 7 bases aligning to TRBD2. The CDR3 is 15 amino acids. Per the germline V gene, CDR1 is SGHTS and CDR2 is YDEGEE. J was trimmed by 3 bases and V by 4 bases; bases with no gene match: 8. In DNA, the CDR3 is TGTGCCAGCAGCCCCGAACTAGCGACAACAGATACGCAGTATTTT. Protein sequence: CASSPELATTDTQYF.

This clonotype showed up just a few times. The chain uses TRBV20-1 and TRBJ2-7; D ambiguous. The CDR3 extends over 12 amino acids. Trimming took off 0 bases at V and 6 bases at J, with 9 bases between the two ends. Germline V gene sequence: CDR1 DFQATT, CDR2 SNEGSKA (reference sequence). CDR3 nucleotides: TGCAGTGCTAGAGATATTGGGTTCGAGCAGTACTTC. Translation gives CSARDIGFEQYF.

Ten or more counts support this clonotype. J is TRBJ2-7 and V is TRBV28; 7 nucleotides line up with TRBD2. The CDR3 has 16 amino acids. CDR1 is MDHEN, CDR2 SYDVKM, per germline. Losses at the gene ends were 1 base for V and 1 base for J; bases not matched to a gene: 7. CDR3 loop: CASSLSGASGSYEQYF. In DNA, the CDR3 is TGTGCCAGCAGTTTATCGGGTGCTAGCGGTTCCTACGAGCAGTACTTC.

The rearrangement links TRBV19 to TRBJ1-2, with D perhaps TRBD1 (5 bases). The V end was cut by 2 bases, the J end by 4 bases, with 14 bases between. The CDR3 is 15 residues long. Germline V gene sequence: CDR1 LNHDA, CDR2 SQIVND (reference sequence). CDR3 sequence reads: CASSIKGQGGYGYTF. CDR3 nucleotide sequence: TGTGCCAGTAGTATAAAGGGGCAGGGCGGCTATGGCTACACCTTC.

V gene TRBV13 combines with J gene TRBJ2-2; 7 positions agree with TRBD2. The J segment lost 3 bases and the V segment lost 5 bases, leaving 9 bases of the junction unmatched. CDR3 length equals 16 residues. From germline, CDR1 is PRHDT and CDR2 FYEKMQ (reference sequence). The CDR3 DNA sequence: TGTGCCAGCAGCCTCTTGCAAGCGGGACACACCGGGGAGCTGTTTTTT. It codes for CASSLLQAGHTGELFF.

This clonotype was counted ten times or more. The genes are TRBV18 and TRBJ2-1; TRBD2 matches 9 bases. Germline loops: CDR1 KGHSH, CDR2 LQKENI. The V gene end was trimmed by 3 bases and the J gene end by 5 bases; junction bases not matched to a gene: 8. The CDR3 length is 16 residues. The CDR3 protein is CASSPMASGANNEQFF. In DNA, the CDR3 is TGTGCCAGCTCACCCATGGCTAGCGGGGCGAACAATGAGCAGTTCTTC.

The chain uses TRBV28 and TRBJ2-7; D uncertain. Germline V gives CDR1 MDHEN, CDR2 SYDVKM. This CDR3 is 14 amino acids long. The V and J ends lost 4 bases and 5 bases respectively, with 15 bases between them. The CDR3 nucleotides are TGTGCCAGCAGTTCAGAAGGGCCGGTTGACGAGCAGTACTTC. The encoded protein is CASSSEGPVDEQYF.

The chain joins TRBV12-3 or TRBV12-4 to TRBJ1-5; TRBD1 matches at 7 bases. Germline trimming cut 10 bases from V and 7 bases from J; bases unmatched to any gene: 10. The CDR3 totals 13 residues. DNA for the CDR3: TGTGCCACCTGCAGGGGGGGGGGGCAGCCCCAGCATTTT. Translated: CATCRGGGQPQHF.

V gene TRBV30 combines with J gene TRBJ2-3; TRBD2 aligns across 10 bases. The V gene's germline CDR1 is GTSNPN and CDR2 SVGIG (reference sequence). V was clipped by 2 bases and J by 8 bases; unmatched bases: 13. CDR3 size: 16 residues. The CDR3 bases are TGTGCCTGGAGTAGGAGCGGGGGGGCCTATGCAGCTACGCAGTATTTT. As protein: CAWSRSGGAYAATQYF. Full variable domain (missing parts from reference TRBV30 and TRBJ2-3): SQTIHQWPATLVQPVGSPLSLECTVEGTSNPNLYWYRQAAGRGLQLLFYSVGIGQISSEVPQNLSASRPQDRQFILSSKKLLLSDSGFYLCAWSRSGGAYAATQYFGPGTRLTVL.

J is TRBJ2-4 and V is TRBV11-2; D tentatively fits TRBD1 or TRBD2 (6 bases each). Trimming stripped 3 bases from V and 2 bases from J, with 14 bases between. Looked up from germline, CDR1 is SGHAT and CDR2 is FQNNGV. The CDR3 sequence is 16 residues long. CDR3 coding DNA: TGTGCCAGCAGCTTCGGGGGCGCTGGGACCAAAAACATTCAGTACTTC. Protein product: CASSFGGAGTKNIQYF.

This clonotype showed up just a few times. The genes are TRBV10-3 and TRBJ2-3; 11 nucleotides agree with TRBD1. Germline-derived CDR1 and CDR2 are ENHRY and SYGVKD. The V and J ends lost 11 bases and 2 bases, in that order; junction bases with no gene match: 3. This CDR3 has 13 residues. CDR3: CAHGQGATDTQYF. CDR3 bases: TGTGCCCACGGACAGGGGGCCACAGATACGCAGTATTTT.

This clonotype was seen only once. V is TRBV7-9 and J is TRBJ2-2, with TRBD2 matching over 9 bases. The CDR3 length is 16 residues. Looked up from germline, CDR1 is SEHNR and CDR2 is FQNEAQ (reference sequence). V lost 5 bases to trimming and J lost 5 bases; unmatched junction nucleotides: 9. Here the CDR3 reads CASSQGPSGETGELFF. CDR3 sequence (DNA): TGTGCCAGCAGCCAAGGTCCTAGCGGGGAAACCGGGGAGCTGTTTTTT.

On this clonotype: A much larger clone differs from this one at a single base, so this may be a read error. V is TRBV6-2 or TRBV6-3 and J is TRBJ2-4; D not resolved. The CDR3 totals 15 residues. Germline V gives CDR1 MNHEY, CDR2 SVGEGT. CDR3: CASIYGWLAKNIQYF. The CDR3 coding sequence is TGTGCCAGCATTTACGGGTGGTTAGCCAAAAACATTCAGTACTTC.

This clonotype was seen a few times. The chain links TRBV4-1 to TRBJ2-7; 10 bases are shared with TRBD1. The CDR3 sequence is 16 residues long. In germline, CDR1 is MGHRA, CDR2 YSYEKL. V shed 0 bases and J 6 bases; nucleotides not matched to a gene: 8. CDR3 protein: CASSQEGQGGLPEQYF. The CDR3 DNA is TGCGCCAGCAGCCAAGAAGGACAGGGGGGGCTACCCGAGCAGTACTTC.

In this sample, this clonotype turned up many times. This rearrangement joins TRBV2 to TRBJ1-1; D ambiguous. V gave up 7 bases and J gave up 1 base, with 4 bases separating them. Germline V gene sequence: CDR1 SNHLY, CDR2 FYNNEI. CDR3 length: 11 amino acids. CDR3 DNA sequence: TGTGCCAGCAACGAGAACACTGAAGCTTTCTTT. Translated, it gives CASNENTEAFF.

This clonotype was detected a few times. One junction end does not reproduce the germline sequence, and a read error may be involved. The V gene is TRBV11-2, the J gene TRBJ1-1; D is ambiguous. The length of the CDR3 is 14 residues. Looked up from germline, CDR1 is SGHAT and CDR2 is FQNNGV. CDR3 nucleotide sequence: TGTGTCAGCAGCTTAACTGCCGGGAACACTGAAGCTTTCTTT. This translates into CVSSLTAGNTEAFF.

This clonotype was counted at least ten times. The chain uses TRBV5-1 and TRBJ1-5; TRBD1 aligns across 7 bases. Per the germline V gene, CDR1 is SGHRS and CDR2 is YFSETQ. With 3 bases clipped from V and 2 bases from J, the junction kept 5 bases outside the gene matches. The CDR3 is 15 amino acids. This chain's CDR3 is CASSSTGAGNQPQHF. In DNA form, the CDR3 reads TGCGCCAGCAGCTCAACAGGGGCGGGCAATCAGCCCCAGCATTTT.

The chain uses TRBV12-3 or TRBV12-4 and TRBJ1-1; maybe TRBD1 (5 bases). V shed 5 bases and J shed 10 bases, with 20 bases lying between them. The CDR3 length is 14 residues. The CDR3 DNA is TGTGCCAGCAGTGATGTCGGGACGGTCAGTGGAGCTTTCTTT. This sequence encodes CASSDVGTVSGAFF.

The table lists this clonotype with many counts. The V call is TRBV12-5, the J call TRBJ2-6, with TRBD1 as a possible D gene (5 bases). V shed 0 bases and J shed 2 bases, with 14 bases lying between them. The germline gives CDR1 LGHNT, CDR2 FRNRAP. The CDR3 extends over 18 amino acids. The chain's CDR3 is CASGLVTRVYAGANVLTF. CDR3 bases: TGTGCTAGTGGTTTGGTAACCAGGGTGTATGCTGGGGCCAACGTCCTGACTTTC.

The chain carries TRBV19 and TRBJ2-7, with D perhaps given as TRBD1 or TRBD2 (5 bases each). V shed 4 bases and J shed 0 bases, with 13 bases lying between them. The CDR3 spans 15 residues. CDR1 and CDR2 from the germline V gene are LNHDA and SQIVND (reference sequence). Written as DNA, the CDR3 is TGTGCCAGTAGTAACACCGGGACGGGCTCCTACGAGCAGTACTTC. Its protein product is CASSNTGTGSYEQYF.

The chain carries TRBV12-3 or TRBV12-4 and TRBJ1-2, with a possible D match to TRBD1 (6 bases). Trimming stripped 7 bases from V and 4 bases from J, with 19 bases between. The CDR3 is made up of 15 amino acids. The DNA for the CDR3 is TGTGCCAGCACCCCCAATGACAGGAGGCGCTATGGCTACACCTTC. Its translation: CASTPNDRRRYGYTF.

There are a few counts of this clonotype. The chain links TRBV5-6 to TRBJ1-6, with D uncertain. Germline V gene lookup returns CDR1 SGHDT and CDR2 YYEEEE. V lost 4 bases and J 3 bases, leaving 11 bases between the germline ends. CDR3 length: 15 residues. CDR3 bases: TGTGCCAGCAGCGGCAGACACCTCTATAATTCACCCCTCCACTTT. Translating gives CASSGRHLYNSPLHF.

This clonotype was found many times. The chain couples TRBV7-9 to TRBJ2-3, with 8 positions matching TRBD2. Losses at the gene ends were 4 bases for V and 5 bases for J; bases not matched to a gene: 11. The CDR3 loop spans 16 amino acids. Germline V gene lookup returns CDR1 SEHNR and CDR2 FQNEAQ (reference sequence). The CDR3 here is CASSYVLGGAVDTQYF. The CDR3 bases are TGTGCCAGCAGCTACGTCCTCGGGGGGGCCGTAGATACGCAGTATTTT.

The V and J genes are TRBV5-1 and TRBJ2-7; D is undetermined. The CDR3 length is 14 residues. The V and J ends lost 0 bases and 4 bases respectively, with 11 bases between them. The germline gives CDR1 SGHRS, CDR2 YFSETQ. DNA for the CDR3: TGCGCCAGCAGCTTGGCCGAGGTGGGTTACGAGCAGTACTTC. This sequence encodes CASSLAEVGYEQYF. Together with reference TRBV5-1 and TRBJ2-7, the CDR3 gives the full variable domain: KAGVTQTPRYLIKTRGQQVTLSCSPISGHRSVSWYQQTPGQGLQFLFEYFSETQRNKGNFPGRFSGRQFSNSRSEMNVSTLELGDSALYLCASSLAEVGYEQYFGPGTRLTVT.

This clonotype was observed a handful of times. The chain recombines TRBV15 with TRBJ2-1, with TRBD2 as a possible D gene (6 bases). The CDR3 is 18 residues long. CDR1 and CDR2 from the germline V gene are LNHNV and YYDKDF (reference sequence). The V end was cut by 3 bases, the J end by 4 bases, with 22 bases between. The CDR3 protein is CATSSQSGAGNGYNEQFF. CDR3 bases: TGTGCCACCAGCAGCCAAAGTGGGGCGGGAAACGGGTACAATGAGCAGTTCTTC.

This clonotype was counted a few times. This chain connects TRBV11-1 to TRBJ2-7; D ambiguous. The CDR3 runs to 14 residues. Trimming removed 3 bases at V and 7 bases at J, with 16 bases between. The germline V gene encodes CDR1 SGHAT and CDR2 FQDESV (reference sequence). The CDR3, as DNA: TGTGCCAGCAGCTTGGGTGGACCGTCTCTAGAGCAGTACTTC. Translating it yields CASSLGGPSLEQYF. The variable domain in full, with the rest retrieved from reference TRBV11-1 and TRBJ2-7, is EAEVAQSPRYKITEKSQAVAFWCDPISGHATLYWYRQILGQGPELLVQFQDESVVDDSQLPKDRFSAERLKGVDSTLKIQPAELGDSAMYLCASSLGGPSLEQYFGPGTRLTVT.

Concerning this clonotype: A much larger clone differs from this one at a single base, so this may be a read error. V gene TRBV27 combines with J gene TRBJ2-7; D unclear. This CDR3 contains 17 residues. The germline V gene encodes CDR1 MNHEY and CDR2 SMNVEV (reference sequence). The V gene lost 3 bases and the J gene lost 4 bases, with 22 bases spanning the gap. CDR3 in amino acids: CASSFPFKPTLKYEQYF. The CDR3 region has the DNA TGTGCCAGCAGTTTCCCTTTTAAACCTACTCTAAAATACGAGCAGTACTTC.

The chain joins TRBV5-1 to TRBJ2-2; the D is unclear. Germline V gene lookup returns CDR1 SGHRS and CDR2 YFSETQ. The CDR3 totals 14 residues. Trimming pared 0 bases from V and 7 bases from J, leaving 10 bases between. In nucleotides, the CDR3 is TGCGCCAGCAGCTTGGGGTCAGGAGTCGGGGAGCTGTTTTTT. As protein: CASSLGSGVGELFF.

A few counts support this clonotype. For the CDR3, the DNA is TGTGCCAGCTCACCACTGGACAGGGGAAACACTGAAGCTTTCTTT. It yields the protein CASSPLDRGNTEAFF. V usage is TRBV18 and J usage is TRBJ1-1, with 9 bases fitting TRBD1. This CDR3 has 15 residues. Germline V gene lookup returns CDR1 KGHSH and CDR2 LQKENI. J was trimmed by 2 bases and V by 1 base; bases with no gene match: 2.

This clonotype was seen more than once but under ten times. The rearrangement uses TRBV27 and TRBJ1-2; TRBD1 matches 10 bases. V was clipped by 4 bases and J by 8 bases; unmatched bases: 4. The CDR3 is made up of 13 amino acids. The germline CDR1 and CDR2 sequences are MNHEY and SMNVEV (reference sequence). The CDR3 here is CASSWGTGVGYTF. CDR3 sequence (DNA): TGTGCCAGCAGTTGGGGGACAGGGGTGGGCTACACCTTC.

V gene TRBV2 combines with J gene TRBJ2-5; D unclear. The germline V and J ends were trimmed by 4 bases and 7 bases, with 13 bases remaining between them. Per germline, CDR1 SNHLY and CDR2 FYNNEI. This CDR3 contains 13 residues. The CDR3 here is CASSGAGEGTQYF. The CDR3 DNA reads as TGTGCCAGCAGTGGGGCTGGGGAAGGGACCCAGTACTTC.